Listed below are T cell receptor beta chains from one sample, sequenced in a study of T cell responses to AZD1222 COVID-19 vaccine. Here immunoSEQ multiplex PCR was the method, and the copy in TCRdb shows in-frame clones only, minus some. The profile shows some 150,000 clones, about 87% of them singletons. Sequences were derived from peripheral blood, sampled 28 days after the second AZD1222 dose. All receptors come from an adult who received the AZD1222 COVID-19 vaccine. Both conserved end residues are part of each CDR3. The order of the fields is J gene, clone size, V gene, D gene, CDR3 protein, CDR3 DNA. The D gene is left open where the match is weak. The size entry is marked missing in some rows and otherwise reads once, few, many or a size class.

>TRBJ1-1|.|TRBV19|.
CASSIRGRENTEAFF
TGTGCCAGTAGTATCCGGGGTCGGGAGAACACTGAAGCTTTCTTT
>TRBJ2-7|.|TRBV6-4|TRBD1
CASSVEGTGLYEQYF
TGTGCCAGCAGTGTCGAAGGGACAGGGCTTTACGAGCAGTACTTC
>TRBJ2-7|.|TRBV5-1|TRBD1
CASSVETGGTYEQYF
TGCGCCAGCAGTGTCGAAACAGGGGGGACCTACGAGCAGTACTTC
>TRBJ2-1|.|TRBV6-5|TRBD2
CASGTSGKGEQFF
TGTGCCAGCGGGACTAGCGGGAAGGGTGAGCAGTTCTTC
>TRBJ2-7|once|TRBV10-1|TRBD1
CASSGTGQGGYEQYF
TGCGCCAGCAGTGGGACGGGACAGGGTGGCTACGAGCAGTACTTC
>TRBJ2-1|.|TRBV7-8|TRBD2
CASSSRGDRGEQFF
TGTGCCAGCAGCTCCCGGGGGGATAGGGGTGAGCAGTTCTTC
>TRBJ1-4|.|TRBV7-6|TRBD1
CASSPGQGKEKLFF
TGTGCCAGCAGCCCGGGACAGGGTAAAGAAAAACTGTTTTTT
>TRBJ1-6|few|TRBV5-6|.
CASSLPTGTALHF
TGTGCCAGCAGCTTGCCAACAGGGACGGCCCTCCACTTT
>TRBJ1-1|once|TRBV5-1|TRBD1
CASSTQQGGTEAFF
TGCGCCAGCAGCACGCAACAGGGGGGCACTGAAGCTTTCTTT
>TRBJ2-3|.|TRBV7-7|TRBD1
CASSKGGRGTDTQYF
TGTGCTAGCAGCAAAGGGGGCAGGGGAACAGATACGCAGTATTTT
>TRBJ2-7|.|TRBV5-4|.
CASSPPGTVPYEQYF
TGTGCCAGCAGCCCCCCCGGGACGGTCCCCTACGAGCAGTACTTC
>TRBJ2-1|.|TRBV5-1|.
CASRGLSGHNEQFF
TGCGCCAGCAGGGGACTTAGCGGCCACAATGAGCAGTTCTTC
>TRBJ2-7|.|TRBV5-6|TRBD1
CASSTYRLGQATYEQYF
TGTGCCAGCAGCACCTACCGGCTGGGACAGGCTACCTACGAGCAGTACTTC
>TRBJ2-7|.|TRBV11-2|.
CASSSNRVGDEQYF
TGTGCCAGCAGCTCGAATAGAGTAGGGGACGAGCAGTACTTC
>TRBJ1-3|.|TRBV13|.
CASSFDPTAGNTIYF
TGTGCCAGCAGCTTTGACCCGACAGCTGGAAACACCATATATTTT
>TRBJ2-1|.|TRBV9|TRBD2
CASSVGLAGGWEQFF
TGTGCCAGCAGCGTAGGTCTAGCGGGAGGCTGGGAGCAGTTCTTC
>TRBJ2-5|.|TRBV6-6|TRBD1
CASSYDRAQETQYF
TGTGCCAGCAGTTACGACAGGGCCCAAGAGACCCAGTACTTC
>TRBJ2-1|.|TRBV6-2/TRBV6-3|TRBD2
CASSRRTSGYNEQFF
TGTGCCAGCAGTCGTCGTACTAGCGGCTACAATGAGCAGTTCTTC
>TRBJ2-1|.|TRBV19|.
CASSQDYHNEQFF
TGTGCCAGTAGTCAAGACTATCACAATGAGCAGTTCTTC
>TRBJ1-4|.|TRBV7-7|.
CASSLEGLSTNEKLFF
TGTGCTAGCAGCTTAGAAGGTTTGTCAACTAATGAAAAACTGTTTTTT
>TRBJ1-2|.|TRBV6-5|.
CASRSPPLGYTF
TGTGCCAGCAGGTCGCCCCCATTAGGCTACACCTTC
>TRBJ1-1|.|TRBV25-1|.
CASRGPTFVLDTEAFF
TGTGCCAGCAGGGGACCTACTTTCGTGTTGGACACTGAAGCTTTCTTT
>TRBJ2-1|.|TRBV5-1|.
CASSVSSSYNEQFF
TGCGCCAGCAGCGTTAGCAGTTCCTACAATGAGCAGTTCTTC
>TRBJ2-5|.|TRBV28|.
CASSSFQTGLQETQYF
TGTGCCAGCAGCTCCTTTCAGACAGGCCTCCAAGAGACCCAGTACTTC
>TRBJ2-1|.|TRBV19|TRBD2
CASGRTDNEQFF
TGTGCCAGCGGGAGGACCGACAATGAGCAGTTCTTC
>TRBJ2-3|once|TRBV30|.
CAWRGFKDTQYF
TGTGCCTGGAGGGGCTTCAAGGATACGCAGTATTTT
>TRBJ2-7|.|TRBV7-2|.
CASHFRSVESYEQYF
TGTGCCAGTCATTTTAGGAGTGTGGAGTCCTACGAGCAGTACTTC
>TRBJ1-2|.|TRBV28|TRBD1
CASSLKGAYGYTF
TGTGCCAGCAGTTTAAAGGGGGCCTATGGCTACACCTTC
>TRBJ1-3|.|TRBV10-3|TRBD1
CAIRDDRGSGNTIYF
TGTGCCATCAGAGATGACAGGGGCTCTGGAAACACCATATATTTT